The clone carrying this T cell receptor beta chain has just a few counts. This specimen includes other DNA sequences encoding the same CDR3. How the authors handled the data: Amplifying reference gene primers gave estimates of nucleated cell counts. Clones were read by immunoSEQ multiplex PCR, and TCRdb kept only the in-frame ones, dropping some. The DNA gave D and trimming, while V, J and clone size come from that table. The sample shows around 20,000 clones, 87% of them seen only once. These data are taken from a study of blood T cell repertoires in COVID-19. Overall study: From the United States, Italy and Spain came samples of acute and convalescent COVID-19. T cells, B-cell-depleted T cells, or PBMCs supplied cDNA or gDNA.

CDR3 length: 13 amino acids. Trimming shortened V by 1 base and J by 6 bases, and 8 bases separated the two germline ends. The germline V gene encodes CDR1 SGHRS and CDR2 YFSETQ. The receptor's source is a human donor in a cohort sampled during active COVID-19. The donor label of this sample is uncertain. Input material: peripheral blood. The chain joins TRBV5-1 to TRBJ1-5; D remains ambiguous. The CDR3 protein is CASSLSGSQPQHF. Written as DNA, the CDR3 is TGCGCCAGCAGCTTGTCGGGGAGTCAGCCCCAGCATTTT.